This T cell receptor (beta chain) was recorded in a study of blood T cell repertoires in COVID-19 (dated by TCRdb to about 2020). General notes on the study: The collaborator samples originated in the United States, Italy and Spain and spanned the acute and convalescent phases of COVID-19. The prospective study material was composed of cDNA or gDNA derived from T cells, B-cell-depleted T cells, or PBMCs. Samples were obtained from the ongoing ImmuneRACE study (first 160 participants) and from about 1,300 subjects provided by 6 global collaborators. HLA class I and class II types, where available, came from metadata supplied by the sample provider rather than from assay-based typing. Deeply sampled blood TCRbeta repertoires from subjects exposed to, actively infected with, or recovered from COVID-19 were included in the dataset. The repertoires were released in a freely available public database intended as a resource for research on the immune response to SARS-CoV-2. The sample metadata nearly always contained a de-identified subject ID, COVID-19 status, age in years and sex.

Results the study describes overall, beyond this receptor: Clinical and demographic metadata were provided uncurated, with the amount varying by source and participant.

One collaborating source in Seattle enrolled patients while the patients were actively infected and followed the patients over time throughout the course of disease. Whole blood was collected in K2EDTA tubes by collaborating institutions according to the institutions' own protocols. For TCRbeta analysis, collaborator samples were shipped as frozen whole blood, as isolated PBMCs, or as DNA extracted from either sample type. There are 15 amino acids in the CDR3, from cysteine to phenylalanine inclusive. The entry retains the CDR3 DNA only, 45 bases that are in frame from base 1. The V and J ends are trimmed by 4 bases and 1 base, leaving 12 bases between them. The germline V gene encodes CDR1 SGHRS and CDR2 YFSETQ. TCRbeta CDR3 regions were amplified from genomic DNA using the immunoSEQ Assay, a bias-controlled multiplex PCR. The original methods were these. The number of nucleated cells in each sample was estimated from the amplification of reference gene primers within the assay. To quantify the absolute abundance of each unique TCRbeta CDR3 rearrangement, sequence reads were collapsed and filtered. For each sample, productive Simpson clonality was calculated by taking the square root of Simpson's diversity index across productive rearrangements. TCRdb took over this immuneACCESS table, retaining in-frame rearrangements with V and J assigned. Such tables are incomplete; in checked studies, under half of the missing clones stem from an unresolved V gene, and the remainder is unexplained. V and J calls and clone size are as listed in that table; D and trimming were resolved from the DNA. This sample lists a few thousand clones; approximately 88% were detected once. Together, the top ten hold less than 55% of the sample.

A note on this clone: What antigen it recognizes has not been identified. No base quality information exists; no much larger clone differs at one position.

Sequences were obtained from peripheral blood. This chain is built from TRBV5-1 and TRBJ2-1, with a tentative D gene TRBD1 over 6 matching bases. This TCR came from a man aged 65 to 79 with COVID-19, enrolled during active disease. The nucleotides read TGCGCCAGCAGCCCGGACAGCCCATCCTACAATGAGCAGTTCTTC. It codes for CASSPDSPSYNEQFF.